The next 19 T cell receptor beta chains were all read from a single sample in a study of cytomegalovirus exposure and HLA in healthy donors. The PCR contained 60 Vbeta and 13 Jbeta primers. Sequencing used immunoSEQ multiplex PCR; TCRdb keeps in-frame clones, though not all of them. In the table there are about 100,000 clones, approximately 82% of which are singletons. Input material: PBMCs. These TCRs come from a woman between 18 and 30 years old in good health and CMV-seronegative.

The J gene is TRBJ2-7, the V gene TRBV23-1; a possible D gene is TRBD2 (6 bases). TRBV23-1 qualifies as an ORF whose function is uncertain. The CDR3 runs 22 residues. The V end lost 10 bases, the J end lost 6 bases, and 46 bases lay between the germline ends. The CDR3 DNA reads as TGCGCCACCGATAACGGGACTCTCCTCTGTGGGGCGAATATTCAACTAAAGTGCGAGCAGTACTTC. As protein: CATDNGTLLCGANIQLKCEQYF.

This chain links TRBV7-3 with TRBJ2-1; possible D gene TRBD1, 6 bases. The V gene's germline CDR1 is SGHTA and CDR2 FQGTGA. CDR3 length: 16 residues. The V end was cut by 5 bases, the J end by 3 bases, with 17 bases between. CDR3 region: CASSPYGADSYNEQFF. The CDR3 DNA sequence: TGTGCCAGCAGCCCCTACGGAGCGGACAGCTACAATGAGCAGTTCTTC.

This clone occurred once. V usage is TRBV19 and J usage is TRBJ2-3, with TRBD2 matching 7 bases. The CDR3 consists of 13 residues. V lost 8 bases and J lost 1; bases outside the gene matches: 3. Per germline, CDR1 LNHDA and CDR2 SQIVND (reference sequence). The CDR3 DNA sequence: TGTGCCAGTTCTGCGGGGGGCACAGATACGCAGTATTTT. It translates to CASSAGGTDTQYF.

V is TRBV10-3 and J is TRBJ2-5; 8 bases agree with TRBD1. The J call may be mistaken, given a closer DNA end match to TRBJ2-7. CDR1 is ENHRY and CDR2 is SYGVKD in the germline V gene. The CDR3 has 15 amino acids. The CDR3 DNA reads TGTGCCATCAGTGTCGGACAGGGAGTTCGGGACGAGCAGTACTTC. This encodes CAISVGQGVRDEQYF.

This rearrangement joins TRBV28 to TRBJ1-6; D might be TRBD1 (6 bases). This CDR3 spans 15 amino acids. In germline, CDR1 is MDHEN, CDR2 SYDVKM. V lost 8 bases to trimming and J lost 5 bases, with 16 bases between them. CDR3 region: CASVQGSLDNSPLHF. The CDR3, as DNA: TGTGCCAGCGTACAGGGCAGCCTAGATAATTCACCCCTCCACTTT.

The chain uses TRBV5-1 and TRBJ2-1, with TRBD2 matching 12 bases. Germline lookup yields CDR1 SGHRS and CDR2 YFSETQ. Trimming removed 2 bases from V and 4 bases from J; junction bases left unmatched: 7. The CDR3 is made up of 17 amino acids. CDR3 residues: CASSLTGTSGPYNEQFF. The DNA for the CDR3 is TGCGCCAGCAGCTTAACCGGGACTAGCGGGCCTTACAATGAGCAGTTCTTC.

The DNA of the CDR3 is TGTGCCAGCAGTGGGACAGCCGCTAACTATGGCTACACCTTC. Amino acids: CASSGTAANYGYTF. The chain recombines TRBV6-1 with TRBJ1-2; possibly TRBD1 for D (6 bases). CDR1 is MNHNS, CDR2 SASEGT, per germline. The CDR3 totals 14 residues. Trimming took 4 bases from V and 0 from J, leaving 9 bases between them.

The J gene is TRBJ1-5, the V gene TRBV28, with a tentative D call TRBD1 (5 bases). V was pared by 6 bases and J by 2 bases, with 14 bases between. The CDR3 is 15 residues long. Germline V CDR1 and CDR2: MDHEN, SYDVKM. In nucleotides, the CDR3 is TGTGCCAGCAGCCCCAGCTTACAGGGCAATCAGCCCCAGCATTTT. Translated: CASSPSLQGNQPQHF.

The rearrangement links TRBV5-1 to TRBJ2-3; 9 bases fit TRBD2. V was clipped by 4 bases and J by 2 bases; unmatched bases: 5. Germline values: CDR1 SGHRS, CDR2 YFSETQ. The CDR3 consists of 15 residues. CDR3 residues: CASSRTSGLTDTQYF. The CDR3 bases are TGCGCCAGCAGCCGCACTAGCGGGCTCACAGATACGCAGTATTTT.

The V and J genes are TRBV7-2 and TRBJ1-5; tentative D call: TRBD1 (6 bases). Trimming shortened V by 2 bases and J by 6 bases, and 14 bases separated the two germline ends. The CDR3 loop spans 15 amino acids. Germline-derived CDR1 and CDR2 are SGHTA and FQGNSA. The CDR3 sequence: CASSLSRGVRQPQHF. The CDR3 DNA reads as TGTGCCAGCAGCTTAAGCAGGGGTGTACGTCAGCCCCAGCATTTT.

The J gene is TRBJ2-5, the V gene TRBV28, with TRBD1 matching over 8 bases. The CDR3 runs 16 residues. CDR1 is MDHEN and CDR2 is SYDVKM in the germline V gene. With 1 base clipped from V and 4 bases from J, the junction kept 8 bases outside the gene matches. The CDR3 sequence is CASSLYAPQGGETQYF. As DNA, the CDR3 is TGTGCCAGCAGTTTATATGCCCCACAGGGGGGAGAGACCCAGTACTTC.

The CDR3 loop is CASSQVIRGTIYF. For the CDR3, the DNA is TGCGCCAGCAGCCAAGTGATAAGGGGCACCATATATTTT. This chain links TRBV4-1 with TRBJ1-3; a possible D gene is TRBD1 (5 bases). Germline values: CDR1 MGHRA, CDR2 YSYEKL. V gave up 1 base and J gave up 9 bases, with 10 bases separating them. This CDR3 comprises 13 residues.

The genes are TRBV27 and TRBJ2-5, with TRBD1 matching 7 bases. Gene TRBJ2-7 matches the end of the DNA better, so the J call may be wrong. There are 13 residues in the CDR3. Per the germline V gene, CDR1 is MNHEY and CDR2 is SMNVEV (reference sequence). CDR3 sequence: CASSLNRGYEQYF. The CDR3 DNA sequence: TGTGCCAGCAGTTTAAACAGGGGTTACGAGCAGTACTTC.

This chain joins TRBV7-2 and TRBJ2-3; 8 bases line up with TRBD2. Germline CDR1 is SGHTA and CDR2 is FQGNSA. Trimming at V came to 1 base and at J to 4 bases, leaving 13 bases not matched to a gene. The CDR3 has 18 residues. The CDR3 nucleotides read TGTGCCAGCAGCTTAGGATCGAGGTGGGGACTAGGCTCAGATACGCAGTATTTT. Its translation: CASSLGSRWGLGSDTQYF.

The rearrangement links TRBV28 to TRBJ2-3, with D perhaps TRBD1 (5 bases). The CDR3 totals 14 residues. V was clipped by 6 bases and J by 1 base, with 11 bases between them. Germline values: CDR1 MDHEN, CDR2 SYDVKM. The CDR3 nucleotides are TGTGCCAGCAGCCAGGGCAGCCGCACAGATACGCAGTATTTT. It encodes CASSQGSRTDTQYF.

The rearrangement uses TRBV5-1 and TRBJ2-5, with D maybe TRBD1 (5 bases). This CDR3 is built from 15 residues. V dropped 4 bases and J dropped 2 bases, with 15 bases sitting between them. Germline CDR1 is SGHRS and CDR2 is YFSETQ. The DNA of the CDR3 is TGCGCCAGCAGCCCACTTGTTGGGGCGCAAGAGACCCAGTACTTC. It encodes CASSPLVGAQETQYF.

This clone was seen a single time. The V gene is TRBV2, the J gene TRBJ1-2; perhaps TRBD1 as D (5 bases). Germline-derived CDR1 and CDR2 are SNHLY and FYNNEI. Trimming took off 2 bases at V and 6 bases at J, with 13 bases between the two ends. The CDR3 runs 14 residues. The DNA for the CDR3 is TGTGCCAGCAGTGAACTCAGGGTCAGGGATGGCTACACCTTC. It specifies CASSELRVRDGYTF.

This clone was detected a few times. This chain uses TRBV6-5 with TRBJ2-7, with 7 bases aligning to TRBD1. The V gene's germline CDR1 is MNHEY and CDR2 SVGAGI. Trimming at V came to 8 bases and at J to 0 bases, leaving 4 bases not matched to a gene. The CDR3 extends over 13 amino acids. The DNA of the CDR3 is TGTGCCAGCGGGAGACAGGGCTCCTACGAGCAGTACTTC. Translation gives CASGRQGSYEQYF.

This clone appeared a few times. The chain is built from TRBV25-1 and TRBJ1-1, with 10 bases lining up with TRBD1. The CDR3 loop spans 14 amino acids. The trim removed 5 bases at V and 7 bases at J, leaving 7 bases unmatched. CDR1 and CDR2 (germline): MGHDK, SYGVNS. The CDR3 protein is CASSKSTGGIEAFF. The DNA for the CDR3 is TGTGCCAGCAGTAAGTCGACAGGGGGCATTGAAGCTTTCTTT.